The sequence of this T cell receptor beta chain was determined in a study of Graves' ophthalmopathy and Graves' hyperthyroidism. Amplification from RNA transcripts yielded the TCR beta CDR3 regions. After a first-round RT-PCR with HTBI primers, a second-round multiplex PCR was run. TCRdb itself ran the multiplex PCR reads through MiXCR, one entry per CDR3 protein. Here the sample spans 300,000 or so distinct CDR3 sequences, roughly 15% being singletons. This clonotype was seen at least ten times. The V gene's germline CDR1 is MDHEN and CDR2 SYDVKM. The V end was cut by 2 bases, the J end by 3 bases, with 8 bases between. The CDR3 totals 13 residues.

This receptor was taken from an adult man with Graves' ophthalmopathy. The specimen sequenced was peripheral blood. This chain joins TRBV28 and TRBJ2-7, with D hard to call. The DNA for the CDR3 is TGTGCCAGCAGTTTACCAGCTAGCTACGAGCAGTACTTC. It yields the protein CASSLPASYEQYF. Full variable domain (remainder filled in from reference TRBV28 and TRBJ2-7): DVKVTQSSRYLVKRTGEKVFLECVQDMDHENMFWYRQDPGLGLRLIYFSYDVKMKEKGDIPEGYSVSREKKERFSLILESASTNQTSMYLCASSLPASYEQYFGPGTRLTVT.